Sequencing of this T cell receptor beta chain was carried out in a study of cytomegalovirus exposure and HLA in healthy donors. Both 60 Vbeta primers and 13 Jbeta primers went into the PCR. This table comes from immunoSEQ multiplex PCR, and its TCRdb copy is limited to in-frame clones, with some not included. The sample lists about 140,000 clones, 70% to 85% occurring once. The CDR3 is made up of 13 amino acids. CDR1 is SGHNT, CDR2 YENEEA, per germline. The ends were cut back, 2 bases at V and 8 bases at J, with 12 bases in the middle. This chain links TRBV11-3 with TRBJ1-2; the D gene is possibly TRBD1 (5 bases). This sequence was found in a woman aged 40 to 49 in good health and CMV-seronegative. Sequencing was performed on PBMCs. CDR3 bases: TGTGCCAGCAGCTTAAGGGCAGGGTACGGCTACACCTTC. Protein: CASSLRAGYGYTF.